This T cell receptor (beta chain) was captured by sequencing in a study of Graves' ophthalmopathy and Graves' hyperthyroidism (dated by TCRdb to the late 2010s). Regarding the complete study: Stable hyperthyroidism was defined as no progression to ophthalmopathy within 18 months of follow-up. To tell Graves' ophthalmopathy apart from Graves' hyperthyroidism, and to predict which patients would progress to ophthalmopathy, the study relied on TCR beta repertoire signatures. In total, 135 blood samples were TCR-sequenced: roughly 45 ophthalmopathy, roughly 80 hyperthyroidism and some 17 hyperthyroidism-to-ophthalmopathy patients. To explore V-J signatures that distinguish ophthalmopathy from hyperthyroidism, a discovery set of 100 patients was enrolled, made up of 43 with ophthalmopathy and some 60 with stable hyperthyroidism. An independent validation cohort was composed of 18 hyperthyroidism patients and roughly 16 patients who later progressed from hyperthyroidism to ophthalmopathy. In roughly 6 hyperthyroidism patients, T-cell repertoires of thyroid tissue and blood were compared. Following sampling, methimazole starting at 30 mg daily was administered to hyperthyroidism patients, and high-dose intravenous methylprednisolone was administered to ophthalmopathy patients.

TCR beta CDR3 regions were amplified from RNA transcripts for repertoire sequencing. The first round of RT-PCR was done with HTBI primers and the Qiagen OneStep RT-PCR kit, and was followed by a second round of multiplex PCR, then size selection and purification. Libraries were sequenced paired-end with 100 bp reads on an Illumina HiSeq2000. Under the source paper's analysis protocol: SOAPnuke was used to process the reads, throwing out any read that had adapters, had uncalled bases, had a mean Phred below 15, or lacked an exact constant-primer or identifier match. COPE v1.2.5 was used to merge the high-quality paired reads. Clonotypes were defined as unique nucleotide sequences and were aligned to IMGT TRB V, D and J references using MiTCR v1.1. The analysis was limited to V-J combinations with a frequency above 0.0001, which together covered approximately 99% of repertoires. A TCR clonal expansion and chaos score per V-J combination was defined as the ratio of F50 clonal expansion to chaos observed in the TCRdist matrix. Welch's t-statistics and random forest were used to narrow the features down to over ten V-J combinations, which were then fed into a naive Bayes classifier. Thyroid-blood repertoire similarity was quantified with the Morisita-Horn index. Through fastp at Q25 and MiXCR, TCRdb rebuilt clones from the public reads, retaining in-frame beta chains. Under each unique CDR3 protein, matching rows form one entry showing the most common genes and DNA. The V and J calls were not made by the authors but by TCRdb's processing. In this sample the table shows 900,000 to 1,200,000 distinct CDR3 sequences, about 40% of which occur a single time. The ten most abundant clones make up over 8.5% of the sample.

This clonotype was counted many times. The target of this receptor is not known. Base qualities are not provided; no much larger clone lies one nucleotide away. The hyperthyroidism patients were 18 to 65 years old and newly diagnosed, with a disease duration of less than 2 months. Patients with other autoimmune diseases, uncontrolled infections, pregnancy or lactation were excluded from the study. Diagnosis was based on clinical symptoms, serum thyroxine, TRAb, thyroid ultrasound and orbital computed tomography. Total RNA was extracted using Trizol reagent, and RNA quality was checked on an Agilent 2100 Bioanalyzer. Overall results and qualifications from the work: Most expanded thyroid clonotypes with frequency above 0.001 were also detected in blood, suggesting blood repertoires may reflect the thyroid immune response. The 13-signature model separated ophthalmopathy from stable hyperthyroidism with approximately 90% sensitivity and 81.08% specificity in cross-validation, and 80%/75% in the test set. In validation, the model predicted ophthalmopathy progression with 55% to 71% sensitivity and roughly 72% specificity; approximately 12 predicted patients were CT-confirmed with GO in a median of roughly 6.8 months. Sample size was not statistically predetermined, and group allocation was not concealed from the investigators.

Source material: peripheral blood or thyroid tissue (not recorded which). This receptor was obtained from an adult man with Graves' hyperthyroidism.

The CDR3 in this case is CASSNRGGVNTEAFF. The DNA reads TGTGCCAGCAGTAACAGGGGCGGCGTGAACACTGAAGCTTTCTTT. The rearranged segments are TRBV6-6 and TRBJ1-1, with 7 bases aligning to TRBD1. At the junction V is shortened by 5 bases and J by 0 bases; bases outside the gene matches: 6. CDR1 and CDR2 are drawn from the germline V gene (reference sequence): MNHNY, SVGAGI. The CDR3 sequence holds 15 residues, the cysteine and phenylalanine included. The entry retains the CDR3 DNA only, 45 bases that are in frame from base 1.